This TCR beta chain comes out of a study of regulatory T cells in long-lasting Graves disease. For the study at large: Patients with persistent Graves' disease had over 5 years of antithyroid drugs and persistent TSH receptor antibodies.

The CDR3 runs to 15 residues. Germline V gives CDR1 LNHNV, CDR2 YYDKDF (reference sequence). V shed 1 base, J shed 5 bases, and the junction held 4 bases outside the gene matches. Time point here: persistent/refractory GD, antithyroid drugs over 5 years with positive TRAb. Researchers made the TCR library from RNA that was extracted from PBMCs. Regarding this clonotype: As yet, its antigen is unknown.

General study results and limits: Segments TRBV28, TRBJ1-2 and TRBJ2-5 showed preferential usage in persistent disease.

Sequencing libraries for TCR beta were prepared with iRepertoire HTBI primers and Arm-PCR of CDR3 regions. Each CDR3 protein gets one entry after TCRdb re-called the multiplex PCR reads with MiXCR. The sample has about 470,000 distinct CDR3 sequences, 20% seen once. This receptor was taken from a female donor with Graves disease. V gene TRBV15 combines with J gene TRBJ2-3; 9 nucleotides line up with TRBD2. Source: peripheral blood mononuclear cells (PBMCs), taken when the disease was refractory, from a patient treated with antithyroid drugs. The CDR3 loop is CATSRAREGEDTQYF. The CDR3 DNA reads as TGTGCCACCAGCAGAGCGCGGGAGGGAGAAGATACGCAGTATTTT.